This T cell receptor (beta chain) was sequenced during a study of T cell responses to AZD1222 COVID-19 vaccine. Looking at the study overall: Whether given at about 4 or about 12 weeks, second doses were pooled.

V dropped 6 bases and J dropped 7; count of bases not matched to a gene: 10. Germline values: CDR1 SGHVS, CDR2 FNYEAQ. This CDR3 spans 14 amino acids. Assay: immunoSEQ multiplex PCR; the TCRdb copy retains only in-frame clones and omits some. The table has around 120,000 clones, about 90% seen once. The V gene is TRBV7-6, the J gene TRBJ1-2, with 8 bases matching TRBD1. Source: peripheral blood, taken on day 0 of AZD1222 vaccination. The receptor comes from an adult in good health. CDR3 residues: CASSQGQGSFGYTF. CDR3 in DNA: TGTGCCAGCAGTCAAGGACAGGGCTCTTTTGGCTACACCTTC.